This TCR beta chain was recovered during a study of blood T cell repertoires in COVID-19. Study information: There were acute and convalescent COVID-19 samples, and they came from the United States, Italy and Spain. PBMCs, B-cell-depleted T cells, or T cells were the source of the cDNA or gDNA that made up the material.

Under the authors' procedure: Amplifying reference gene primers gave estimates of nucleated cell counts. Generated by immunoSEQ multiplex PCR, the TCRdb table keeps only in-frame clones and is missing some. Clone size and the V and J calls come from that table; the DNA yielded D and trimming. The sample shows about 140,000 clones, roughly 79% of them seen only once. The V gene's germline CDR1 is SGHTA and CDR2 FQGNSA. The CDR3 is 13 amino acids. V dropped 2 bases and J dropped 3 bases, with 7 bases sitting between them. The chain joins TRBV7-2 to TRBJ2-5; D call uncertain. The sample taken for sequencing was peripheral blood. The receptor was derived from a human donor in a cohort sampled during active COVID-19. CDR3 loop: CASSLFTEETQYF. The CDR3 DNA is TGTGCCAGCAGCTTATTCACGGAAGAGACCCAGTACTTC. Full variable domain (remainder filled in from reference TRBV7-2 and TRBJ2-5): GAGVSQSPSNKVTEKGKDVELRCDPISGHTALYWYRQSLGQGLEFLIYFQGNSAPDKSGLPSDRFSAERTGGSVSTLTIQRTQQEDSAVYLCASSLFTEETQYFGPGTRLLVL.